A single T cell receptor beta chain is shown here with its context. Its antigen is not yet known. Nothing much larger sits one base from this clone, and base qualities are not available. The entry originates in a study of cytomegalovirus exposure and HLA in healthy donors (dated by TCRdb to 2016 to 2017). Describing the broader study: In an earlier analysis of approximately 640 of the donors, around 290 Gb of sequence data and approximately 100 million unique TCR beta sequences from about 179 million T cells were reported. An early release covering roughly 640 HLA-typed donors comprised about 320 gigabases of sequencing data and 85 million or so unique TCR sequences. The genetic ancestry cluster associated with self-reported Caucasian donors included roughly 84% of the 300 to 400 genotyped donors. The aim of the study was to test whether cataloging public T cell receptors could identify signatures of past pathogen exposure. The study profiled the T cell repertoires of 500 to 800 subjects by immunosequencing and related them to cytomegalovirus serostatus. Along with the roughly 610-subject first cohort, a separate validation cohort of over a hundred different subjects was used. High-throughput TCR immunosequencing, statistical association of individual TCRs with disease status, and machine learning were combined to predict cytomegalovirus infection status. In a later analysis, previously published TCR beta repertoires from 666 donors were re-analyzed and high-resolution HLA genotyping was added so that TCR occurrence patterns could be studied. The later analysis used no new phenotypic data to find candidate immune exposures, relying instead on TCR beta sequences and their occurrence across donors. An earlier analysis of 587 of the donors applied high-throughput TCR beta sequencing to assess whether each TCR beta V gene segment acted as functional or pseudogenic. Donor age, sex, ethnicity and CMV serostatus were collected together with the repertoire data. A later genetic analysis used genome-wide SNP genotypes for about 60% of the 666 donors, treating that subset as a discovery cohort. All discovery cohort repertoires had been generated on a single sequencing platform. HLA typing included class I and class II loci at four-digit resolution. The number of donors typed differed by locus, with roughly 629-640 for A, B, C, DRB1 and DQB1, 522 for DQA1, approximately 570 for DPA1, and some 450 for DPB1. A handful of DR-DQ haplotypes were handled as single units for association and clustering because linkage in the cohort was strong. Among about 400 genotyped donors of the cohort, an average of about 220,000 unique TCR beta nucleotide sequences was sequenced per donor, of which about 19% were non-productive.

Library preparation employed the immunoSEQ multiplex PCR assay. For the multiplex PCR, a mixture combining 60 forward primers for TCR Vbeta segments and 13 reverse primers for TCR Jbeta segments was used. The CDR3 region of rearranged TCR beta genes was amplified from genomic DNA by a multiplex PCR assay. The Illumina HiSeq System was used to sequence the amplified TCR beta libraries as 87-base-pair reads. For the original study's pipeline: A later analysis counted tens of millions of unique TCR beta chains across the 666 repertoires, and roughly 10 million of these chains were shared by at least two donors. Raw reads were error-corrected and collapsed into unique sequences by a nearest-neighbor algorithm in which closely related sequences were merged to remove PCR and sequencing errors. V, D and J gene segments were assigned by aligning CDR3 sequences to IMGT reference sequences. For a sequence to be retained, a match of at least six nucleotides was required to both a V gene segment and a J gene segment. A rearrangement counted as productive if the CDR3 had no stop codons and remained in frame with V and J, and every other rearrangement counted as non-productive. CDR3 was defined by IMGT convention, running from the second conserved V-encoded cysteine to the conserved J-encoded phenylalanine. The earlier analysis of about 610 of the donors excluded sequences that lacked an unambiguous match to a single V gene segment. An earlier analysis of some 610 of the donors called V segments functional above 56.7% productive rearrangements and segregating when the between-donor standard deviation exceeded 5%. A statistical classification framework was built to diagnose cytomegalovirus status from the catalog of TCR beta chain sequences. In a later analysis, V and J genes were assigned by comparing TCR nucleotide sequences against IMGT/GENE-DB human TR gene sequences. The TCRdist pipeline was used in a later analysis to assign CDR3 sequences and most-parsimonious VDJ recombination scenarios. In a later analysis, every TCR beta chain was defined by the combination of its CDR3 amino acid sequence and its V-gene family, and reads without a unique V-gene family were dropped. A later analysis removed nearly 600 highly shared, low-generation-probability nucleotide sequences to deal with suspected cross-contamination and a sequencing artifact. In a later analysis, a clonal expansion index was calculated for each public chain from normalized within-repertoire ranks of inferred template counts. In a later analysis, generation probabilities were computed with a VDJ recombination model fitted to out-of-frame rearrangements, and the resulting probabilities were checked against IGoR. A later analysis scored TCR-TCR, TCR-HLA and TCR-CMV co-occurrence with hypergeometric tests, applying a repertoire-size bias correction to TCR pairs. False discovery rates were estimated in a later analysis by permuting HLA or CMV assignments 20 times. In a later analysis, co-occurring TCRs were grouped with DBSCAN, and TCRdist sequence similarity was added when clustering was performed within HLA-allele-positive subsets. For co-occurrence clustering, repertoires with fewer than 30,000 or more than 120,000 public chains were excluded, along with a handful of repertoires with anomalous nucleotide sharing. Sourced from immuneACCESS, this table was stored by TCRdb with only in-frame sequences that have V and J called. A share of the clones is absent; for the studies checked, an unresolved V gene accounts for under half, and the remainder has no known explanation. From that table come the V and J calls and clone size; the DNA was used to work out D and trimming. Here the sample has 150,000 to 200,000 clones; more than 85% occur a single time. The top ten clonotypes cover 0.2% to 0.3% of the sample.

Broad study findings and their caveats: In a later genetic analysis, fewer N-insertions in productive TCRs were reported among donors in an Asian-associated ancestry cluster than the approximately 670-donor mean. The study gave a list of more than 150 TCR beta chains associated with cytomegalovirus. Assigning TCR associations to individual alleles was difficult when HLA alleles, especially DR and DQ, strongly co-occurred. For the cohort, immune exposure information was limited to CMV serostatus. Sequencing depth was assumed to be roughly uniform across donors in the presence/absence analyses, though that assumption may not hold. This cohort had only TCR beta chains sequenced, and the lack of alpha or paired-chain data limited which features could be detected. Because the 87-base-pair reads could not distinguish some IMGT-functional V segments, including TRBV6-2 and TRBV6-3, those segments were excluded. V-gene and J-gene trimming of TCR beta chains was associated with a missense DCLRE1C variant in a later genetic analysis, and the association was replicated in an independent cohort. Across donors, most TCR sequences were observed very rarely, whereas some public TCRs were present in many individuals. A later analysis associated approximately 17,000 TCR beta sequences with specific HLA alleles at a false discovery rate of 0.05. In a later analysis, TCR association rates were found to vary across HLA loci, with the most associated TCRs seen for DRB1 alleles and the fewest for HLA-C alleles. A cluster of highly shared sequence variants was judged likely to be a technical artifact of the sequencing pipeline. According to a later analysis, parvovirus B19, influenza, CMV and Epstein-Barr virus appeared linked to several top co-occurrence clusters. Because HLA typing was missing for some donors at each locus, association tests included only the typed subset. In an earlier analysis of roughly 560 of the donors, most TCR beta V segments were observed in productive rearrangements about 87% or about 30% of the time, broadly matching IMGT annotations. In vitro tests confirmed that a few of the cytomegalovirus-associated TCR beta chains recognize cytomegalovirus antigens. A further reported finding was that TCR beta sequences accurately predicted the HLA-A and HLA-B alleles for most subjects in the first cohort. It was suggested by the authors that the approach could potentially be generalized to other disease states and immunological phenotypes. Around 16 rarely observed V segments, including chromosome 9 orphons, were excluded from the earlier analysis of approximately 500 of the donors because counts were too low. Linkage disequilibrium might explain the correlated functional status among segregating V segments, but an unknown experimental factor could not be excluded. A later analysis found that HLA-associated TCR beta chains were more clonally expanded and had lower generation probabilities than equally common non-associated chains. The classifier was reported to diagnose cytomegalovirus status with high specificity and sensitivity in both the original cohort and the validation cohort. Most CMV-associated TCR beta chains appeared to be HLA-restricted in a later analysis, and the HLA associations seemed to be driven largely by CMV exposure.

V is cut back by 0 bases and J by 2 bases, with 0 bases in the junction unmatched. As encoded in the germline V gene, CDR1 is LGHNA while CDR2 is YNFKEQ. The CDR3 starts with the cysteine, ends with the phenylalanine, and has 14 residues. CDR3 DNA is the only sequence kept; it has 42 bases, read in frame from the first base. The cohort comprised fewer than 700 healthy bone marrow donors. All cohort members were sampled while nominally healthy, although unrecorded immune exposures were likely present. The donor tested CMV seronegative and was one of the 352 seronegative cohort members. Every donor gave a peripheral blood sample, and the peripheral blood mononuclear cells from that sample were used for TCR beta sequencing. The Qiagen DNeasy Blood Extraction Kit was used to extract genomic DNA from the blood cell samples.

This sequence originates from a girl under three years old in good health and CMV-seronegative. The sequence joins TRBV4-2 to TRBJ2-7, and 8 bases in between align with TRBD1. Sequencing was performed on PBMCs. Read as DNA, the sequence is TGTGCCAGCAGCCAAGAGGACAGGGCCTACGAGCAGTACTTC. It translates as CASSQEDRAYEQYF.